The TCR beta chain under discussion was sequenced for a study of T cell repertoires in cytomegalovirus infection (dated by TCRdb to the late 2010s). Background on the whole study: Recently identified HLA-C-restricted CMV epitopes, whose presentation resists viral immunomodulation, were targeted by peptide stimulations together with well-studied HLA-B-restricted epitopes. Donor HLA type was relevant to the analysis, as public TCR beta signatures indicated carriage of CMV infection together with the matching HLA type. The paper's findings and limits, for the study overall: The ex vivo response was dominated by HLA-C-restricted CMV-specific TCR beta clonotypes, which also provided the single most frequent clonotype in two of eight donors. In both this cohort and an independent roughly 350-donor cohort, the cumulative frequency of public TCR beta family members distinguished carriers of CMV infection plus the relevant HLA type.

The sample's treatment or condition label, in plain terms: in vitro stimulation with specific CMV peptide epitopes to enrich CMV-specific T cells. Sequencing used an Illumina HiSeq 1500. The public reads were run again by TCRdb, first through fastp at Q25 and then through MiXCR, and only productive beta chains were kept. Rows merge per CDR3 protein into single entries with the most common DNA and genes. The sample table records 370,000 or so distinct CDR3 sequences; roughly 34% of these occur just once. The top ten clones comprise roughly 12% of the sample. Turning to this clonotype: Its antigen is still unknown. No much larger clonotype is one base removed from it; base qualities were not supplied.

Measured from the cysteine to the phenylalanine, the CDR3 is 14 residues long. The DNA shown is the 42-base CDR3, in frame from base 1. The germline V gene supplies CDR1 SGHVS and CDR2 FQNEAQ. Clipping removes 4 bases from V and 6 bases from J, with 6 as the unmatched junction base count. This chain is built from TRBV7-8 and TRBJ2-3, with 8 junctional bases fitting TRBD2. The TCR sequence derives from a human donor in good health (CMV status not recorded). Some clones in this sample may be carry-over from other donors' samples. The sample here was cultured PBMCs, taken from culture after CMV antigen stimulation. The CDR3 reads as follows: CASSSGTRGDTQYF. The bases read TGTGCCAGCAGCTCCGGGACTAGGGGGGATACGCAGTATTTT. Beyond the CDR3, the reference TRBV7-8 and TRBJ2-3 genes provide the residues; the full variable domain reads: GAGVSQSPRYKVAKRGQDVALRCDPISGHVSLFWYQQALGQGPEFLTYFQNEAQLDKSGLPSDRFFAERPEGSVSTLKIQRTQQEDSAVYLCASSSGTRGDTQYFGPGTRLTVL.